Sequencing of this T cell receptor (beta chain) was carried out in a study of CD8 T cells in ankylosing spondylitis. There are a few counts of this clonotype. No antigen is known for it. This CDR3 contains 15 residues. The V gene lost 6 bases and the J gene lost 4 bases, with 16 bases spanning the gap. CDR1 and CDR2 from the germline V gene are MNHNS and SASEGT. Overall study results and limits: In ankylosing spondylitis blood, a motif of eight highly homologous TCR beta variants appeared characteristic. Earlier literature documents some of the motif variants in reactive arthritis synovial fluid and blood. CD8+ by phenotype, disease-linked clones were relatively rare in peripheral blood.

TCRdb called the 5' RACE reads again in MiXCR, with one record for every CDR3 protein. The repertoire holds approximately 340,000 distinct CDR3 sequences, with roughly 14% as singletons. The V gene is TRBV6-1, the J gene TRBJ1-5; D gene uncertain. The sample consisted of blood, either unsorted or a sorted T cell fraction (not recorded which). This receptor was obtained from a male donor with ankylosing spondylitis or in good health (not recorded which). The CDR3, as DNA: TGTGCCAGCAGGCCGGGAGGAGGGAAAAATCAGCCCCAGCATTTT. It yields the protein CASRPGGGKNQPQHF.